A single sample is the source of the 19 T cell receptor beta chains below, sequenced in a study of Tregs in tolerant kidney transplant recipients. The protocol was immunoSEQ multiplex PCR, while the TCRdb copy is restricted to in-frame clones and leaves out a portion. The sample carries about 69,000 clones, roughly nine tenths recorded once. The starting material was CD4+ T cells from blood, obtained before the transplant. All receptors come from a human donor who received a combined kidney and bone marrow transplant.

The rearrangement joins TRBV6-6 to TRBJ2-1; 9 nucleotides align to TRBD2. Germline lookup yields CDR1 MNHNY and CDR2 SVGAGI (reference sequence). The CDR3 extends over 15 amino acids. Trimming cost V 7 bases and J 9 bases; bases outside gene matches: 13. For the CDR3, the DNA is TGTGCCAGCACGGCGGGTAGCGGGAGAGGTCCTGAGCAGTTCTTC. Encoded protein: CASTAGSGRGPEQFF.

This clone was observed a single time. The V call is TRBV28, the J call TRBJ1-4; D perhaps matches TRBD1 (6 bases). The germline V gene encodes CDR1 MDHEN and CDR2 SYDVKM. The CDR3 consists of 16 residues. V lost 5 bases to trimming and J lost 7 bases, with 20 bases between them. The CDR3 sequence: CASSRLGQGLSEKLFF. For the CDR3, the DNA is TGTGCCAGCAGTAGGCTGGGGCAGGGGCTAAGTGAAAAACTGTTTTTT.

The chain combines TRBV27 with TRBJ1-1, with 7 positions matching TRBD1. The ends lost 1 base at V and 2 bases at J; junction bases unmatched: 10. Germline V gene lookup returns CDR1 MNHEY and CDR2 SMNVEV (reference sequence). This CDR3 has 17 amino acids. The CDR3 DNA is TGTGCCAGCAGTTTATTAGTCGGGGGACAGCTCAACACTGAAGCTTTCTTT. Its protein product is CASSLLVGGQLNTEAFF.

CDR3 sequence reads: CASRPLDPQGYYGYTF. For the CDR3, the DNA is TGTGCCAGCAGACCATTAGATCCGCAGGGCTACTATGGCTACACCTTC. This rearrangement joins TRBV27 to TRBJ1-2; a possible D gene is TRBD1 (5 bases). This CDR3 is built from 16 residues. V gave up 6 bases and J gave up 3 bases, with 20 bases separating them. Germline CDR1 MNHEY, CDR2 SMNVEV (reference sequence).

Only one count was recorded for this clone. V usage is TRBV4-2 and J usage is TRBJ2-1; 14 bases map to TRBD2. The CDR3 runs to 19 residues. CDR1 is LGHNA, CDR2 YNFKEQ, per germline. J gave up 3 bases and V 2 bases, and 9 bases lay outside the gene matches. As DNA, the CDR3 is TGTGCCAGCAGCCAACCTCCGGGACTAGCGGGAGAGCACTACAATGAGCAGTTCTTC. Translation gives CASSQPPGLAGEHYNEQFF.

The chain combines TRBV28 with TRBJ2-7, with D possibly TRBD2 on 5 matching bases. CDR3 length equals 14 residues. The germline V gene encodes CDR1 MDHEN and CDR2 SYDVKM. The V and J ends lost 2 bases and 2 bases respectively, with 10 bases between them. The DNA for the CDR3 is TGTGCCAGCAGTTTAGAGAGGGCCGCCTACGAGCAGTACTTC. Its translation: CASSLERAAYEQYF. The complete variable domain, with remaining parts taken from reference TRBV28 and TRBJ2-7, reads DVKVTQSSRYLVKRTGEKVFLECVQDMDHENMFWYRQDPGLGLRLIYFSYDVKMKEKGDIPEGYSVSREKKERFSLILESASTNQTSMYLCASSLERAAYEQYFGPGTRLTVT.

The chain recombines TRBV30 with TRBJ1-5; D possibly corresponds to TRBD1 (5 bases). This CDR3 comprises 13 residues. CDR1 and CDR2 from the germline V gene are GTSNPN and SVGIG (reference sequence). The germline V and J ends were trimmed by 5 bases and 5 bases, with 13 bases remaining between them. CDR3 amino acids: CAWGGADDQPQHF. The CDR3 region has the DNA TGTGCCTGGGGCGGGGCCGACGATCAGCCCCAGCATTTT.

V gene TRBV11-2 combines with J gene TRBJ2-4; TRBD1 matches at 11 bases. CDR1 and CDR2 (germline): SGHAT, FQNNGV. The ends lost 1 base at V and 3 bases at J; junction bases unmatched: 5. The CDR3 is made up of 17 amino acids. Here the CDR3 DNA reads TGTGCCAGCAGCTTAGGCCCGGGACAGGGGGGCAAAAACATTCAGTACTTC. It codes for CASSLGPGQGGKNIQYF. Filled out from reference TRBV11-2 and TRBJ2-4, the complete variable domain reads EAGVAQSPRYKIIEKRQSVAFWCNPISGHATLYWYQQILGQGPKLLIQFQNNGVVDDSQLPKDRFSAERLKGVDSTLKIQPAKLEDSAVYLCASSLGPGQGGKNIQYFGAGTRLSVL.

CDR3 in DNA: TGCAGTGTGCTCCAGAACAATGAGCAGTTCTTC. Its protein is CSVLQNNEQFF. The chain combines TRBV20-1 with TRBJ2-1, with D unclear. Germline assignment: CDR1 DFQATT and CDR2 SNEGSKA (reference sequence). The CDR3 has 11 amino acids. V dropped 7 bases and J dropped 5 bases, with 9 bases sitting between them.

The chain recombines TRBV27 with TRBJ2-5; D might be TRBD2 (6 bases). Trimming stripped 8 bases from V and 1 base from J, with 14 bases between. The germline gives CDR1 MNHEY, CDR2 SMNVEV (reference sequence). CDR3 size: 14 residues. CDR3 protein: CASYTGGSQETQYF. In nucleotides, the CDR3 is TGTGCCAGCTACACCGGAGGGAGCCAAGAGACCCAGTACTTC.

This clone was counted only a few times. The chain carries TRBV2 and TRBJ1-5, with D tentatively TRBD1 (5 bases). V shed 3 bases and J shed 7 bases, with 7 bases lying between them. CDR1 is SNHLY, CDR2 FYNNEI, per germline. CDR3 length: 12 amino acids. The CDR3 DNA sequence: TGTGCCAGCAGTGATCCAGGGCAGCCCCAGCATTTT. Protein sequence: CASSDPGQPQHF.

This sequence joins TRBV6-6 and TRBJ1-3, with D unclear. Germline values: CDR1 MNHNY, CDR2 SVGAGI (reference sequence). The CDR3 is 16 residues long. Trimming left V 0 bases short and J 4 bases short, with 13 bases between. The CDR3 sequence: CASSYSPIASGNTIYF. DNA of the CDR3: TGTGCCAGCAGTTACTCGCCCATCGCGTCCGGAAACACCATATATTTT.

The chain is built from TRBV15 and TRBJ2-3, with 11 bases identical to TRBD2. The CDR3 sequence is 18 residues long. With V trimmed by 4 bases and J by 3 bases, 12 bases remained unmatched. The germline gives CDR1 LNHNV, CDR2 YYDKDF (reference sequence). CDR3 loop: CATSKRRGLAGGTDTQYF. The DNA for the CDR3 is TGTGCCACCAGCAAAAGACGGGGGCTAGCGGGAGGAACAGATACGCAGTATTTT. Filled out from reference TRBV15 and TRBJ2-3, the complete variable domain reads DAMVIQNPRYQVTQFGKPVTLSCSQTLNHNVMYWYQQKSSQAPKLLFHYYDKDFNNEADTPDNFQSRRPNTSFCFLDIRSPGLGDTAMYLCATSKRRGLAGGTDTQYFGPGTRLTVL.

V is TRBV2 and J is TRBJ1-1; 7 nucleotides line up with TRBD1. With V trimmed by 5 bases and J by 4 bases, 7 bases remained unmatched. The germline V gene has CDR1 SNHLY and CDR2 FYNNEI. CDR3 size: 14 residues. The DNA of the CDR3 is TGTGCCAGCAGTTACAGGGGCTCTAGCACTGAAGCTTTCTTT. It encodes CASSYRGSSTEAFF.

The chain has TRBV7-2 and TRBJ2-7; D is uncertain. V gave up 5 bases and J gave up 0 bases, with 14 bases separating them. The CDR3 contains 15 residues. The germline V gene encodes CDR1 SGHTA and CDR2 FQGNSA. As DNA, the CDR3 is TGTGCCAGCAGCCTCGTCTACGTTAGCTCCTACGAGCAGTACTTC. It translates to CASSLVYVSSYEQYF.

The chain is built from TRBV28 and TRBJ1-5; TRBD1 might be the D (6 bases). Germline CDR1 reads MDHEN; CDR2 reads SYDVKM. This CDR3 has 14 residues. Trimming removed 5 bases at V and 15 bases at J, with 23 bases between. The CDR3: CASSEGGGISKGHF. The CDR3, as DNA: TGTGCCAGCAGTGAGGGGGGAGGGATCAGCAAAGGGCATTTT.

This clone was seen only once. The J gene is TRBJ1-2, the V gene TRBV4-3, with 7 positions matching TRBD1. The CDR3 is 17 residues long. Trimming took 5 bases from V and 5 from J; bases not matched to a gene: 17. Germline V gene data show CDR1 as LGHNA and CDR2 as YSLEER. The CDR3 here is CASSIDLSSGGRYGYTF. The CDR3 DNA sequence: TGCGCCAGCAGCATCGACCTGTCGTCAGGGGGGCGGTATGGCTACACCTTC.

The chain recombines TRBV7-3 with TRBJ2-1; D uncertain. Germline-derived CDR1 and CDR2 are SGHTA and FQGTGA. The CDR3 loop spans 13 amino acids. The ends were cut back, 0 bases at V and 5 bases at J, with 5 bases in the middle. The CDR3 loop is CASSLTEDNEQFF. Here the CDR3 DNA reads TGTGCCAGCAGCTTAACTGAGGACAATGAGCAGTTCTTC.

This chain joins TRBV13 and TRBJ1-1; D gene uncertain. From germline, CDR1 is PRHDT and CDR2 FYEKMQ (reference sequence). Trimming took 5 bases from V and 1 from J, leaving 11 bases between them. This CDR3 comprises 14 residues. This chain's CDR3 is CASSAGGENTEAFF. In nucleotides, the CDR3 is TGTGCCAGCAGCGCCGGAGGAGAGAACACTGAAGCTTTCTTT.